This TCR beta chain was captured by sequencing in a study of T-cell memory formation after mild COVID-19. Notes on the study in general: Clones that contracted from day 15 to 85 were balanced CD4/CD8, while later expanders leaned CD4+. Pre-infection memory already had some responding clones, implying cross-reactive memory joined. CD4+ contracting clones lay mainly in CM and EM, CD8+ ones in EMRA. Researchers could not confirm that second-wave clones peaking on day 37 targeted SARS-CoV-2.

This CDR3 comprises 16 residues. CDR1 and CDR2 (germline): MNHEY, SMNVEV (reference sequence). V was cut by 1 base and J by 0 bases, with 10 bases left in between. This clonotype was seen a few times. The antigen is unknown. A single record per CDR3 protein comes from TCRdb applying MiXCR to the 5' RACE reads. Here the sample spans under 85,000 distinct CDR3 sequences, roughly 13% being singletons. The receptor was isolated from an adult woman who had mild COVID-19 (a few samples of this study predate the infection). Cell type and time point are not known. The chain carries TRBV27 and TRBJ2-1; D ambiguous. The sample consisted of PBMCs or a T cell subset sorted from them (not recorded which). The CDR3 nucleotides read TGTGCCAGCAGTTTATTAGCCCTGAGCTCCTACAATGAGCAGTTCTTC. It encodes CASSLLALSSYNEQFF.